This T cell receptor (beta chain) comes out of a study of post-analysis software for immune sequencing data. In the study overall: Patients had relapsing-remitting, secondary progressive or progressive-relapsing multiple sclerosis; some lacked subtype.

The V end lost 2 bases, the J end lost 1 base, and 9 bases lay between the germline ends. The CDR3 runs 14 residues. CDR1 SGHRS and CDR2 YFSETQ come from the germline V gene. Details on this clonotype: No antigen is known for it.

cDNA libraries for TCR beta contained unique molecular identifiers. TCRdb re-called the PCR reads with MiXCR, one entry per CDR3 protein. The data show about 150,000 distinct CDR3 sequences, roughly 31% seen once. Regarding the study as a whole: The F measure placed samples prepared in the same batch into strongly shared clusters. A significant reduction in normalized Chao1 diversity was observed in multiple sclerosis patients versus controls. Controls had lower frequencies than patients of five TRBV segments, which included TRBV5-6, TRBV5-1 and TRBV20-1.

This sequence originates from a girl aged 10 to 17 with multiple sclerosis. This chain connects TRBV5-1 to TRBJ1-1; possible D gene TRBD1, 6 bases. Sample: blood. The CDR3 loop is CASSFGQRNTEAFF. The CDR3 DNA follows: TGCGCCAGCAGCTTTGGACAGAGGAACACTGAAGCTTTCTTT.